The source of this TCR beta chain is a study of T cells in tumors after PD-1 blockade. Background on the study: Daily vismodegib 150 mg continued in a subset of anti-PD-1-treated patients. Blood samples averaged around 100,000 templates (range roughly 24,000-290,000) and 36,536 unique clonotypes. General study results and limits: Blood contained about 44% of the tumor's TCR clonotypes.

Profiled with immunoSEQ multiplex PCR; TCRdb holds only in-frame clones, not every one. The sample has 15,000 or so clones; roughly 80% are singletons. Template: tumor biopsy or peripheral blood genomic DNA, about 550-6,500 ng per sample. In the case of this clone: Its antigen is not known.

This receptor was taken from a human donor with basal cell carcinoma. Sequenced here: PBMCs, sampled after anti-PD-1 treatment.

As DNA, the CDR3 is TGCAGCGTAAAACCGGGACTAGCGGGAGGGGGAGAGCAGTTCTTC. Translating gives CSVKPGLAGGGEQFF. The chain employs TRBV29-1 and TRBJ2-1, with 16 nucleotides matching TRBD2. Per germline, CDR1 SQVTM and CDR2 ANQGSEA. This CDR3 spans 15 amino acids. The V and J ends lost 6 bases and 10 bases, in that order; junction bases with no gene match: 9.